The 21 T cell receptor beta chains below come from one sample, sequenced in a study of T cells in Graves' hyperthyroidism and ophthalmopathy. Amplified TCR beta CDR3 regions derived from RNA transcripts. Primed by the HTBI set, a first-round RT-PCR was run on the TCR CDR3. TCRdb ran MiXCR on the multiplex PCR reads and lists one entry per CDR3 protein. The table has approximately 420,000 distinct CDR3 sequences, under 15% seen once. Specimen: blood. The receptors originated from a woman aged 25 to 45 with Graves' hyperthyroidism.

This clonotype was picked up many times. This chain connects TRBV20-1 to TRBJ2-7, with D possibly matching TRBD1 (6 bases). CDR1 is DFQATT and CDR2 is SNEGSKA in the germline V gene (reference sequence). This CDR3 contains 14 residues. V lost 0 bases and J lost 4, with 13 bases in between. CDR3 coding DNA: TGCAGTGCTAGAGATTCAACCAGGGGATACGAGCAGTACTTC. Its protein is CSARDSTRGYEQYF.

The table lists this clonotype with a few counts. The chain has TRBV6-1 and TRBJ2-2, with 14 bases matching TRBD2. There are 16 residues in the CDR3. Germline loops: CDR1 MNHNS, CDR2 SASEGT. V gave up 1 base and J gave up 7 bases; unmatched junction bases: 2. In DNA, the CDR3 is TGTGCCAGCAGTGAAGGACTAGCGGGAGGGGGCGGGGAGCTGTTTTTT. Amino acid sequence: CASSEGLAGGGGELFF.

This clonotype was seen at least ten times. The chain employs TRBV28 and TRBJ2-1; TRBD2 agrees at 14 bases. V lost 5 bases to trimming and J lost 9 bases; unmatched junction nucleotides: 9. CDR3 size: 16 residues. Germline lookup yields CDR1 MDHEN and CDR2 SYDVKM. The CDR3 loop is CASSPPRGTSGSEQFF. DNA of the CDR3: TGTGCCAGCAGTCCCCCACGCGGGACTAGCGGGAGTGAGCAGTTCTTC.

This clonotype was detected many times. The gene calls are TRBV2 and TRBJ2-5; 12 positions match TRBD2. CDR3 size: 15 residues. Germline V CDR1 and CDR2: SNHLY, FYNNEI. V shed 4 bases and J 3 bases; nucleotides not matched to a gene: 3. CDR3 DNA: TGTGCCAGCAGTGTGACTAGCGGGAGCAAAGAGACCCAGTACTTC. Translating it yields CASSVTSGSKETQYF.

The V gene is TRBV19, the J gene TRBJ1-5; 10 bases map to TRBD1. Germline lookup yields CDR1 LNHDA and CDR2 SQIVND (reference sequence). CDR3 size: 15 residues. The V segment lost 2 bases and the J segment 5 bases; nucleotides outside the gene matches: 3. As DNA, the CDR3 is TGTGCCAGTAGTATATGGGGACAGGGGTATCAGCCCCAGCATTTT. This translates into CASSIWGQGYQPQHF.

V is TRBV7-9 and J is TRBJ2-1; D remains unclear. V was pared by 4 bases and J by 5 bases, with 15 bases between. There are 15 residues in the CDR3. Germline V gene sequence: CDR1 SEHNR, CDR2 FQNEAQ (reference sequence). The CDR3, as DNA: TGTGCCAGCAGCTCACCTCTAGACGCGCACAATGAGCAGTTCTTC. It translates to CASSSPLDAHNEQFF. The whole variable domain, filled in from reference TRBV7-9 and TRBJ2-1, reads DTGVSQNPRHKITKRGQNVTFRCDPISEHNRLYWYRQTLGQGPEFLTYFQNEAQLEKSRLLSDRFSAERPKGSFSTLEIQRTEQGDSAMYLCASSSPLDAHNEQFFGPGTRLTVL.

The chain is built from TRBV9 and TRBJ2-1; 7 nucleotides match TRBD2. The junction had 4 bases not matched to a gene; V was cut back by 0 bases and J by 1 base. Germline assignment: CDR1 SGDLS and CDR2 YYNGEE. CDR3 length: 16 residues. CDR3 amino acids: CASSVVGGSSYNEQFF. In DNA, the CDR3 is TGTGCCAGCAGCGTAGTTGGCGGGAGTTCCTACAATGAGCAGTTCTTC.

This clonotype came up many times. The CDR3 loop reads CASSYRDGASEQYF. CDR3 coding DNA: TGTGCCAGCAGTTATCGGGACGGAGCGTCCGAGCAGTACTTC. The gene calls are TRBV6-5 and TRBJ2-7; perhaps D is TRBD1 or TRBD2 (5 bases each). Germline CDR1 and CDR2: MNHEY and SVGAGI. Trimming pared 3 bases from V and 6 bases from J, leaving 15 bases between. This CDR3 has 14 amino acids.

This clonotype came up many times. This chain connects TRBV5-1 to TRBJ1-1; the D gene is possibly TRBD1 (5 bases). CDR3 size: 14 residues. V dropped 1 base and J dropped 4 bases, with 11 bases sitting between them. From germline, CDR1 is SGHRS and CDR2 YFSETQ. The CDR3 loop reads CASSLTGVFTEAFF. CDR3 nucleotide sequence: TGCGCCAGCAGCTTGACAGGAGTGTTCACTGAAGCTTTCTTT.

This clonotype was detected a few times. Germline is not matched at one junction end, which may reflect a read error. The chain couples TRBV5-6 to TRBJ2-1, with 7 nucleotides matching TRBD2. The CDR3 length is 15 residues. From germline, CDR1 is SGHDT and CDR2 YYEEEE. For the CDR3, the DNA is TGCGCCAGCAGCTTGCCGGGCGGGAGCTTCCGTGAGCAGTTCTTC. Residues: CASSLPGGSFREQFF.

This clonotype was counted a few times. The rearrangement uses TRBV19 and TRBJ2-2; D unclear. CDR1 and CDR2 (germline): LNHDA, SQIVND (reference sequence). The CDR3 loop spans 12 amino acids. In DNA form, the CDR3 reads TGTGCGGTTATGGGGAACACCGGGGAGCTGTTTTTT. Its translation: CAVMGNTGELFF.

This chain links TRBV5-1 with TRBJ2-1, with 14 nucleotides matching TRBD2. The CDR3 sequence is 16 residues long. Germline V gene data show CDR1 as SGHRS and CDR2 as YFSETQ. After removal of 0 bases from V and 12 bases from J, the junction contained 8 bases not matched to a gene. The chain's CDR3 is CASSLAGTSGSLGQFF. The CDR3 DNA is TGCGCCAGCAGCTTGGCCGGGACTAGCGGGAGTTTGGGGCAGTTCTTC.

This clonotype was detected many times. This chain connects TRBV30 to TRBJ1-3; D not certain. V shed 2 bases and J shed 4 bases, with 3 bases lying between them. Germline assignment: CDR1 GTSNPN and CDR2 SVGIG (reference sequence). The CDR3 has 11 amino acids. CDR3 nucleotides: TGTGCCTGGAGTCCGGGAAACACCATATATTTT. Protein product: CAWSPGNTIYF.

This clonotype occurred a few times. The chain uses TRBV11-2 and TRBJ2-4; D gene ambiguous. V lost 3 bases to trimming and J lost 14 bases, with 17 bases between them. This CDR3 comprises 13 residues. Germline lookup yields CDR1 SGHAT and CDR2 FQNNGV. The CDR3 region has the DNA TGTGCCAGCAGCTTGTATACCGAGAGTTTGAAGTACTTC. It translates to CASSLYTESLKYF.

The chain carries TRBV7-6 and TRBJ2-5; a possible D gene is TRBD2 (6 bases). The CDR3 contains 15 residues. Looked up from germline, CDR1 is SGHVS and CDR2 is FNYEAQ. Trimming left V 5 bases short and J 3 bases short, with 16 bases between. The CDR3 sequence: CASSGGGGAKETQYF. CDR3 coding DNA: TGTGCCAGCAGCGGGGGAGGCGGGGCAAAAGAGACCCAGTACTTC.

The V and J genes are TRBV20-1 and TRBJ2-5; possibly TRBD2 for D (7 bases). Between the trimmed V and J ends, which lost 0 bases and 1 base, there was a span of 18 bases. Germline V gives CDR1 DFQATT, CDR2 SNEGSKA (reference sequence). This CDR3 region has 17 residues. The CDR3 region is CSARDIFGGRSQETQYF. As DNA, the CDR3 is TGCAGTGCTAGAGACATATTCGGGGGGCGAAGCCAAGAGACCCAGTACTTC.

V gene TRBV20-1 combines with J gene TRBJ2-3; D is uncertain. This CDR3 has 14 residues. The V end was cut by 4 bases, the J end by 1 base, with 12 bases between. Germline CDR1 and CDR2: DFQATT and SNEGSKA (reference sequence). The DNA of the CDR3 is TGCAGTGCTATAGGCGCAGGTGGCACAGATACGCAGTATTTT. Translation: CSAIGAGGTDTQYF.

This clonotype was seen at least ten times. The chain carries TRBV7-8 and TRBJ1-1; no definite D call. The CDR3 is 12 amino acids. V was trimmed by 5 bases and J by 8 bases, leaving 12 bases between them. The germline V gene encodes CDR1 SGHVS and CDR2 FQNEAQ. Here the CDR3 DNA reads TGTGCCAGCAGCCTATTCCACGACGAAGCTTTCTTT. Protein product: CASSLFHDEAFF.

This clonotype was observed at least ten times. The CDR3: CASSLLWDEQYF. The CDR3 DNA follows: TGTGCCAGCAGCTTACTTTGGGACGAGCAGTACTTC. J is TRBJ2-7 and V is TRBV5-6; no definite D call. Germline V gene lookup returns CDR1 SGHDT and CDR2 YYEEEE. The CDR3 runs to 12 residues. V dropped 2 bases and J dropped 5 bases, with 8 bases sitting between them.

This clonotype was observed a few times. This rearrangement joins TRBV29-1 to TRBJ2-7; 9 bases fit TRBD1. Germline lookup yields CDR1 SQVTM and CDR2 ANQGSEA. The CDR3 is made up of 14 amino acids. The junction had 7 bases not matched to a gene; V was cut back by 3 bases and J by 4 bases. The DNA for the CDR3 is TGCAGCGTTGATAAGGACAGGGGAGGATACGAGCAGTACTTC. Its translation: CSVDKDRGGYEQYF.

This clonotype has at least ten counts. V usage is TRBV11-2 and J usage is TRBJ2-3, with D uncertain. Germline V gives CDR1 SGHAT, CDR2 FQNNGV. The CDR3 contains 12 residues. The V end lost 5 bases, the J end lost 6 bases, and 9 bases lay between the germline ends. The CDR3 is CASSPTGDTQYF. DNA of the CDR3: TGTGCCAGCAGCCCCACTGGGGATACGCAGTATTTT.